The subject of this entry is one TCR beta chain. Antigen specificity is unknown. These data belong to a study of cytomegalovirus exposure and HLA in healthy donors. Study details: A preliminary data release comprised tens of millions of unique TCRs obtained from HLA-typed donors. Study-wide points: In a later analysis, V- and J-gene trimming of beta chains associated with a DCLRE1C missense variant, replicated independently.

PCR was performed using 60 Vbeta and 13 Jbeta primers. Sequenced by immunoSEQ multiplex PCR; TCRdb stores in-frame clones only, minus some. The data hold about 120,000 clones, with roughly 80% observed a single time. The V gene's germline CDR1 is MNHNS and CDR2 SASEGT. The CDR3 loop spans 16 amino acids. V lost 2 bases to trimming and J lost 1 base, with 15 bases between them. Sequencing input: PBMCs. This clonotype was obtained from a female donor in good health and CMV-seronegative. The chain recombines TRBV6-1 with TRBJ2-7; tentative D call: TRBD1 (6 bases). CDR3 nucleotides: TGTGCCAGCAGTGAATACGAGACAGGAGTTTCCTACGAGCAGTACTTC. Protein: CASSEYETGVSYEQYF.